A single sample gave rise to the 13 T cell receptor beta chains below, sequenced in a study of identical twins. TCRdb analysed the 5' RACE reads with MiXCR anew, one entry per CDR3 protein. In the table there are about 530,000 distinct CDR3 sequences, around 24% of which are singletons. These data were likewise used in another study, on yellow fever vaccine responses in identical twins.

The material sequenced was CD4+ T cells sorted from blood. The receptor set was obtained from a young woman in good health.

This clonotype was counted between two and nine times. In nucleotides, the CDR3 is TGCAGCGTTGGGGCACAGCAGGTCAAGGAAGCTTTCTTT. Its protein is CSVGAQQVKEAFF. The chain combines TRBV29-1 with TRBJ1-1; D gene unclear. The V and J ends lost 4 bases and 8 bases respectively, with 17 bases between them. The CDR3 consists of 13 residues. Germline CDR1 reads SQVTM; CDR2 reads ANQGSEA.

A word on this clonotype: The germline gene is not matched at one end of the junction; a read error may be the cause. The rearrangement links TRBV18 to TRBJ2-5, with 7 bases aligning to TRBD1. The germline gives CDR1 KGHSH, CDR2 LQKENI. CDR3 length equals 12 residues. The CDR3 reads CASSPNKQGMHF. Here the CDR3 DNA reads TGTGCCAGCTCACCGAATAAACAGGGGATGCACTTC.

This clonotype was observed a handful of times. CDR3 coding DNA: TGTGCCAGCAGCCAAGGGGACAGGGTTATCGGGGAGCTGTTTTTT. This sequence encodes CASSQGDRVIGELFF. The V gene is TRBV3-1, the J gene TRBJ2-2, with TRBD1 matching over 9 bases. V shed 1 base and J 7 bases; nucleotides not matched to a gene: 4. The CDR3 loop spans 15 amino acids. Germline V gene data show CDR1 as LGHDT and CDR2 as YNNKEL (reference sequence).

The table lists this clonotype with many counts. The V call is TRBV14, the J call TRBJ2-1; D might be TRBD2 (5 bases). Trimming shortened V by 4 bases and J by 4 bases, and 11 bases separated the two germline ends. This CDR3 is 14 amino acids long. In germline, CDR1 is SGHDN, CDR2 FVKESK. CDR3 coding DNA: TGTGCCAGCAGCCGGACTGGGAATTACAATGAGCAGTTCTTC. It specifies CASSRTGNYNEQFF. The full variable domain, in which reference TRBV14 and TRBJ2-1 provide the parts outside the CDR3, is EAGVTQFPSHSVIEKGQTVTLRCDPISGHDNLYWYRRVMGKEIKFLLHFVKESKQDESGMPNNRFLAERTGGTYSTLKVQPAELEDSGVYFCASSRTGNYNEQFFGPGTRLTVL.

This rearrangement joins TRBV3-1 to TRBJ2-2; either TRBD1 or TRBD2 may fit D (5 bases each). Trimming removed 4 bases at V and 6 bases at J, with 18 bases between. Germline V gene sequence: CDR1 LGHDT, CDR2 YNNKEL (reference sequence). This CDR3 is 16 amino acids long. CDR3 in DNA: TGTGCCAGCAGCCTCCATAGTCAGGGAGTTGCCGGGGAGCTGTTTTTT. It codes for CASSLHSQGVAGELFF.

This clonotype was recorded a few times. The CDR3 DNA reads TGTGCCAGCAGCTTAGAGGGACAGTCGTACGAGCAGTACTTC. This codes for CASSLEGQSYEQYF. The genes are TRBV7-9 and TRBJ2-7, with 7 bases matching TRBD1. Germline-derived CDR1 and CDR2 are SEHNR and FQNEAQ (reference sequence). Trimming took 1 base from V and 4 from J; bases not matched to a gene: 4. This CDR3 contains 14 residues.

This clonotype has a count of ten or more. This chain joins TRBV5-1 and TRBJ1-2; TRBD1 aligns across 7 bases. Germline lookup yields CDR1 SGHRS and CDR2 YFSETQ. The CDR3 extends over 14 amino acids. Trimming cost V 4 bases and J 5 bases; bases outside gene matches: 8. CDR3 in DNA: TGCGCCAGCAGCCCCAGACAGGGCAGTTATGGCTACACCTTC. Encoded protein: CASSPRQGSYGYTF.

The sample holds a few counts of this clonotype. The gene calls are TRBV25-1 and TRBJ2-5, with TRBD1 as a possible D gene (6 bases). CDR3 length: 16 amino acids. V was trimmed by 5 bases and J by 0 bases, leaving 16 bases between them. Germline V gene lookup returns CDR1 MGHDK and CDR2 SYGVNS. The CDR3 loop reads CASSFRDNWYQETQYF. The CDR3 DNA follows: TGTGCCAGCAGTTTCCGGGACAACTGGTACCAAGAGACCCAGTACTTC. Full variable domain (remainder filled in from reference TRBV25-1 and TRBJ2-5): EADIYQTPRYLVIGTGKKITLECSQTMGHDKMYWYQQDPGMELHLIHYSYGVNSTEKGDLSSESTVSRIRTEHFPLTLESARPSHTSQYLCASSFRDNWYQETQYFGPGTRLLVL.

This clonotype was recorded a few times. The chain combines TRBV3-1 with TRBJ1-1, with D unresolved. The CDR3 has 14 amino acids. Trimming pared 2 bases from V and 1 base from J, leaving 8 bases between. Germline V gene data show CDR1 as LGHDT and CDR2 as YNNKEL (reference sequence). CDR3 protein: CASSQSPANTEAFF. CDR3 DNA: TGTGCCAGCAGCCAATCCCCAGCGAACACTGAAGCTTTCTTT.

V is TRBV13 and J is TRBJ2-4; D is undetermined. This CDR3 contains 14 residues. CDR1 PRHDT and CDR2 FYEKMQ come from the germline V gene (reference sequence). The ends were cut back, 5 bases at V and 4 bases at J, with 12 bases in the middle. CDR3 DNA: TGTGCCAGCAGCCCTCGGACGGATAAAAACATTCAGTACTTC. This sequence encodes CASSPRTDKNIQYF. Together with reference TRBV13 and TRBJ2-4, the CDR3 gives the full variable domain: AAGVIQSPRHLIKEKRETATLKCYPIPRHDTVYWYQQGPGQDPQFLISFYEKMQSDKGSIPDRFSAQQFSDYHSELNMSSLELGDSALYFCASSPRTDKNIQYFGAGTRLSVL.

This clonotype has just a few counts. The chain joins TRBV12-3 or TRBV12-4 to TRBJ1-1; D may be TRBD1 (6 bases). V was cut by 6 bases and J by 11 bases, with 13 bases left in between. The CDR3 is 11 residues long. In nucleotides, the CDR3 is TGTGCCAGCAGCGAGGGGGTTGATGCTTTCTTT. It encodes CASSEGVDAFF.

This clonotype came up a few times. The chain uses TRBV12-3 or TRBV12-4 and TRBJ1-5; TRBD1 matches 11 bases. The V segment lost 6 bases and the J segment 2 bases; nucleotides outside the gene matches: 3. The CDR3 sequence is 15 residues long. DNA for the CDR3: TGTGCCAGCAGCCGGACAGGGGGCGGCAATCAGCCCCAGCATTTT. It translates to CASSRTGGGNQPQHF.

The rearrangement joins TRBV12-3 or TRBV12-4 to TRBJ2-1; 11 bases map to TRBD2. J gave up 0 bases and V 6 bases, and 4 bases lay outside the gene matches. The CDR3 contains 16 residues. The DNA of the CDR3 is TGTGCCAGCAGACCCGGGACTAGCGGCTCCTACAATGAGCAGTTCTTC. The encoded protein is CASRPGTSGSYNEQFF.